These T cell receptor beta chains were read from a single sample in a study of T cells after yellow fever vaccination. TCRdb re-called the 5' RACE reads through MiXCR, storing one row per CDR3 protein. Of approximately 340,000 distinct CDR3 sequences listed, approximately 9% are singletons. Sequenced here: PBMCs, sampled on the day of the first yellow fever vaccination. Receptors were obtained from a man younger than 35 who received the YFV17D yellow fever vaccine. Both conserved end residues are part of each CDR3. The order of the fields is clone size, D gene, J gene, V gene, CDR3 DNA, CDR3 protein. The D gene is left open where the match is weak. Not every row has a clone size; where given, it reads once, few, many or a size class.

many,NA,TRBJ2-3,TRBV12-3/TRBV12-4,TGTGCCAGCAGTTTCGGGCTGACTCGGGGCACAGATACGCAGTATTTT,CASSFGLTRGTDTQYF
few,NA,TRBJ1-2,TRBV12-3/TRBV12-4,TGTGCCAGCAGCCCGAACGACGGTAACTATGGCTACACCTTC,CASSPNDGNYGYTF
many,TRBD1,TRBJ1-1,TRBV12-3/TRBV12-4,TGCGCCAGCAGCTTGCAGGGGGGCACTGAAGCTTTCTTT,CASSLQGGTEAFF
NA,NA,TRBJ1-1,TRBV29-1,TGCAGCGTTGGTTCACAAATTGCCGGCACTGAAGCTTTCTTT,CSVGSQIAGTEAFF
many,NA,TRBJ2-5,TRBV29-1,TGCAGCGTGAGAGTGTACCAAGAGACCCAGTACTTC,CSVRVYQETQYF
NA,NA,TRBJ2-4,TRBV4-2,TGTGCCAGCAGCCAAGGGAGGCCGGAAAACATTCAGTACTTC,CASSQGRPENIQYF
many,NA,TRBJ1-3,TRBV12-3/TRBV12-4,TGTGCCAGCTTCGATCGGGGAAACACCATATATTTT,CASFDRGNTIYF
few,NA,TRBJ1-1,TRBV29-1,TGCAGCGCGAAACAGGGTAGAACTGAAGCTTTCTTT,CSAKQGRTEAFF
NA,NA,TRBJ1-2,TRBV4-3,TGCGCCAGCAGCCAAGATTTGAGGGAGGAGAACTATGGCTACACCTTC,CASSQDLREENYGYTF
once,NA,TRBJ2-1,TRBV2,TGTGCCAGCAGGAAGGACGGACCCTACAATGAGCAGTTCTTC,CASRKDGPYNEQFF
few,NA,TRBJ1-4,TRBV12-3/TRBV12-4,TGTGCCAGCAGTTTAAATCTTGACCTCCCCCGAAAACTGTTTTTT,CASSLNLDLPRKLFF
few,NA,TRBJ2-1,TRBV4-3,TGCGCCAGCAGCCAAGAACCCCCGATCAACAATGAGCAGTTCTTC,CASSQEPPINNEQFF
many,NA,TRBJ1-6,TRBV4-1,TGCGCCAGCAGGGGCCGGGCAAGCTCCTATAATTCACCCCTCCACTTT,CASRGRASSYNSPLHF